This section outlines one TCR beta chain sequence together with its context. The antigen is not known. Other DNA sequences in this sample translate to the same CDR3. The sample originates from a study of shared clonotypes between healthy human individuals. Study at large: Donors, aged 18 to 49, were a couple of women and a few men. CD8 memory received one plate per donor, CD8 naive two, CD4 memory three and CD4 naive three. Points from the study as a whole: Relative to clonotypes present in all four donors, those not shared had lower generation probabilities.

The naive CD8 subset, CD45RO-negative cells positively selected for CCR7, excluded terminally differentiated effector memory CD45RA+ cells. Each donor was a Caucasian adult residing in Nashville, Tennessee. Trimming cost V 2 bases and J 5 bases; bases outside gene matches: 1. The germline gives CDR1 MDHEN, CDR2 SYDVKM. The CDR3 sequence is 14 residues long. Assay: immunoSEQ multiplex PCR; the TCRdb copy retains only in-frame clones and omits some. The top ten clones hold about 1.1% of a sample with 2 million or so clones, roughly 95% of them seen once. The V gene is TRBV28, the J gene TRBJ2-2, with TRBD2 identical over 8 bases. The source material was naive CD8+ T cells sorted from blood. This receptor was taken from a young man in good health. The CDR3 DNA is TGTGCCAGCAGTTTACGGGGGGGAACCGGGGAGCTGTTTTTT. Encoded protein: CASSLRGGTGELFF.